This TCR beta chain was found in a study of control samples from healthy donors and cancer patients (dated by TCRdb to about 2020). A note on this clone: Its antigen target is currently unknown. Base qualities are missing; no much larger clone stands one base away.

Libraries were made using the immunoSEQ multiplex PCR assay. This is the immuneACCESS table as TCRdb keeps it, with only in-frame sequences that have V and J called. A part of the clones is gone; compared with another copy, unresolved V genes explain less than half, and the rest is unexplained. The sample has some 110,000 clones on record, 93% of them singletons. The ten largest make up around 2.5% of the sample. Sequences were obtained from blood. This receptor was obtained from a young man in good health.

The nucleotides are TGTGCCAGCAGTTTACCAGGGTCCGGTGGCTACACCTTC. It translates as CASSLPGSGGYTF. The sequence joins TRBV28 to TRBJ1-2, and perhaps TRBD1 as D gene, on 5 matching bases. The CDR3 contains 13 residues, cysteine and phenylalanine counted. The only DNA kept is the CDR3, 39 bases in frame from the first base. The germline V gene yields MDHEN for CDR1 and SYDVKM for CDR2. V is shortened by 2 bases, J by 7 bases, and the region joining them spans 11 bases.